Listed here are 27 T cell receptor beta chains from one sample, sequenced in a study of CD4 T cells in relation to SARS-CoV-2 and coronaviruses. Before the COVID-19 pandemic, during about 2010-2019, CD4+ T cells were taken from unexposed donors. Isolation of CD4+ T cells took place after nine to ten days in culture. The assay was immunoSEQ multiplex PCR, and TCRdb's table has in-frame clones only and misses some. The repertoire has about 20,000 clones, 60% to 85% of them found once; the top ten carry around a sixth. The antigens of these receptors remain unknown. The sequencing sample was made of CD4+ T cells from PBMCs, cultured in vitro. These TCRs come from a human donor in good health.

The rearrangement joins TRBV12-5 to TRBJ1-4; D is uncertain. With 5 bases removed from V and 4 bases from J, the gap between germline ends came to 20 bases. The CDR3 runs 17 residues. The germline V gene encodes CDR1 LGHNT and CDR2 FRNRAP. The CDR3: CASGRYYQDGINEKLFF. For the CDR3, the DNA is TGTGCTAGTGGTCGGTACTACCAAGACGGGATTAATGAAAAACTGTTTTTT.

The chain combines TRBV2 with TRBJ1-4; D not certain. The V gene's germline CDR1 is SNHLY and CDR2 FYNNEI. Trimming shortened V by 4 bases and J by 8 bases, and 17 bases separated the two germline ends. The CDR3 covers 15 residues. CDR3 residues: CASSGLAGLPEKLFF. The CDR3, as DNA: TGTGCCAGCAGTGGTCTCGCGGGTTTACCGGAAAAACTGTTTTTT.

The chain joins TRBV18 to TRBJ1-2, with D hard to call. This CDR3 contains 13 residues. Deletions cut 3 bases from V and 1 base from J, with 6 bases between. CDR1 KGHSH and CDR2 LQKENI come from the germline V gene. This chain's CDR3 is CASSPALNYGYTF. CDR3 DNA sequence: TGTGCCAGCTCACCCGCACTTAACTATGGCTACACCTTC.

CDR3 DNA sequence: TGTGCCAGCGAGAGGTATAGCAATCAGCCCCAGCATTTT. It is translated as CASERYSNQPQHF. This chain connects TRBV6-6 to TRBJ1-5; no clear D. Deletions cut 8 bases from V and 0 bases from J, with 8 bases between. The CDR3 runs 13 residues. Per the germline V gene, CDR1 is MNHNY and CDR2 is SVGAGI (reference sequence).

The rearrangement links TRBV6-5 to TRBJ2-5, with D perhaps TRBD2 (5 bases). Germline V gene data show CDR1 as MNHEY and CDR2 as SVGAGI. V shed 6 bases and J shed 3 bases, with 8 bases lying between them. The CDR3 consists of 12 residues. The CDR3 DNA reads TGTGCCAGCAGGCGGGCCGAAGAGACCCAGTACTTC. Amino acids: CASRRAEETQYF.

The sample holds a few counts of this clone. The chain recombines TRBV5-6 with TRBJ1-2, with TRBD1 matching 9 bases. With 2 bases clipped from V and 6 bases from J, the junction kept 8 bases outside the gene matches. This CDR3 is built from 15 residues. The germline V gene has CDR1 SGHDT and CDR2 YYEEEE. CDR3 in DNA: TGTGCCAGCAGCTTTCCTTTGACAGGGGGACATGGCTACACCTTC. It encodes CASSFPLTGGHGYTF.

This chain links TRBV5-1 with TRBJ2-2; no firm D call. Looked up from germline, CDR1 is SGHRS and CDR2 is YFSETQ. V was clipped by 3 bases and J by 1 base, with 16 bases between them. The CDR3 consists of 17 residues. The CDR3 spells CASSSPVPYKNTGELFF. DNA of the CDR3: TGCGCCAGCAGCTCCCCAGTCCCTTACAAGAACACCGGGGAGCTGTTTTTT.

The rearrangement joins TRBV14 to TRBJ2-6, with TRBD1 matching over 10 bases. The trim removed 8 bases at V and 0 bases at J, leaving 7 bases unmatched. Germline values: CDR1 SGHDN, CDR2 FVKESK. CDR3 length: 17 amino acids. The CDR3 bases are TGTGCCAGCGGGCAGAGGACAGGGGGCTCTGGGGCCAACGTCCTGACTTTC. This encodes CASGQRTGGSGANVLTF.

The rearrangement joins TRBV2 to TRBJ1-5; the D is unclear. Germline CDR1 SNHLY, CDR2 FYNNEI. The CDR3 covers 12 residues. Trimming removed 6 bases from V and 6 bases from J, with 9 bases in between. CDR3 loop: CASRGTGQPQHF. In nucleotides, the CDR3 is TGTGCCAGCAGGGGCACCGGTCAGCCCCAGCATTTT.

The V and J genes are TRBV5-1 and TRBJ2-7, with 9 bases identical to TRBD2. J was trimmed by 2 bases and V by 0 bases; bases with no gene match: 18. This CDR3 has 20 amino acids. Per germline, CDR1 SGHRS and CDR2 YFSETQ. CDR3 nucleotide sequence: TGCGCCAGCAGCTTGGAACCCCAGGCCCTAGCGGGATCAAAAACCTACGAGCAGTACTTC. This translates into CASSLEPQALAGSKTYEQYF. Full variable domain (rest looked up from reference TRBV5-1 and TRBJ2-7): KAGVTQTPRYLIKTRGQQVTLSCSPISGHRSVSWYQQTPGQGLQFLFEYFSETQRNKGNFPGRFSGRQFSNSRSEMNVSTLELGDSALYLCASSLEPQALAGSKTYEQYFGPGTRLTVT.

The chain links TRBV24-1 to TRBJ1-2; D gene unclear. V was clipped by 2 bases and J by 3 bases, with 9 bases between them. This CDR3 has 14 amino acids. Germline CDR1 and CDR2: KGHDR and SFDVKD. The CDR3 DNA follows: TGTGCCACCAGTGATTCCCAGGTCCACTATGGCTACACCTTC. The encoded protein is CATSDSQVHYGYTF.

DNA for the CDR3: TGCGCCAGCAGCTTTGGACAATCAGGGATAGATACGCAGTATTTT. Translated: CASSFGQSGIDTQYF. The V gene is TRBV5-1, the J gene TRBJ2-3; D is perhaps TRBD1 (5 bases). Trimming cost V 2 bases and J 5 bases, with 15 bases left between them. The CDR3 has 15 residues. CDR1 is SGHRS, CDR2 YFSETQ, per germline.

This clone turned up a few times. The J gene is TRBJ1-1, the V gene TRBV5-6; no clear D gene. Germline V CDR1 and CDR2: SGHDT, YYEEEE. This CDR3 contains 12 residues. Trimming cost V 4 bases and J 10 bases, with 14 bases left between them. The chain's CDR3 is CASSSDVSLAFF. The CDR3 DNA follows: TGTGCCAGCAGCAGCGACGTTTCCCTAGCTTTCTTT.

The count of this clone is one. This CDR3 is CASSPRSGEQFF. In nucleotides, the CDR3 is TGTGCCAGCAGCCCGCGTTCGGGTGAGCAGTTCTTC. The rearrangement links TRBV7-3 to TRBJ2-1; D remains ambiguous. The germline gives CDR1 SGHTA, CDR2 FQGTGA. The CDR3 covers 12 residues. Trimming stripped 5 bases from V and 9 bases from J, with 11 bases between.

The chain links TRBV19 to TRBJ2-1, with 15 bases fitting TRBD2. The CDR3 spans 18 residues. CDR1 is LNHDA and CDR2 is SQIVND in the germline V gene (reference sequence). V was pared by 5 bases and J by 7 bases, with 12 bases of the junction left unmatched. CDR3 sequence reads: CASSRGLAGGTPRNEQFF. CDR3 sequence (DNA): TGTGCCAGTAGTCGGGGACTAGCGGGAGGAACACCACGGAATGAGCAGTTCTTC. Drawing the rest from reference TRBV19 and TRBJ2-1, the complete variable domain is DGGITQSPKYLFRKEGQNVTLSCEQNLNHDAMYWYRQDPGQGLRLIYYSQIVNDFQKGDIAEGYSVSREKKESFPLTVTSAQKNPTAFYLCASSRGLAGGTPRNEQFFGPGTRLTVL.

The V call is TRBV6-5, the J call TRBJ2-1; D may be TRBD2 (6 bases). V lost 6 bases and J 9 bases, leaving 21 bases between the germline ends. Germline CDR1 MNHEY, CDR2 SVGAGI. This CDR3 region has 15 residues. The DNA for the CDR3 is TGTGCCAGCAGCCGGGACTGGTCGGCCGGGAGTGAGCAGTTCTTC. It is translated as CASSRDWSAGSEQFF.

V and J are TRBV5-1 and TRBJ1-5; 10 bases align to TRBD1. The CDR3 has 15 residues. Unmatched junction bases numbered 11, after V lost 7 bases and J lost 7 bases. The germline CDR1 and CDR2 sequences are SGHRS and YFSETQ. CDR3 sequence (DNA): TGCGCCAGCTCGCCAGGGACAGGGGAACGGCAGCCCCAGCATTTT. It is translated as CASSPGTGERQPQHF. Full variable domain (outside the CDR3, taken from reference TRBV5-1 and TRBJ1-5): KAGVTQTPRYLIKTRGQQVTLSCSPISGHRSVSWYQQTPGQGLQFLFEYFSETQRNKGNFPGRFSGRQFSNSRSEMNVSTLELGDSALYLCASSPGTGERQPQHFGDGTRLSIL.

The chain uses TRBV28 and TRBJ2-4; TRBD1 is a possible D gene (5 bases). This CDR3 region has 14 residues. The germline gives CDR1 MDHEN, CDR2 SYDVKM. The V and J ends lost 2 bases and 5 bases respectively, with 10 bases between them. CDR3 protein: CASSLHQGQNIQYF. The CDR3 bases are TGTGCCAGCAGTTTACACCAGGGTCAAAACATTCAGTACTTC. The variable domain in full, completed from reference TRBV28 and TRBJ2-4, reads DVKVTQSSRYLVKRTGEKVFLECVQDMDHENMFWYRQDPGLGLRLIYFSYDVKMKEKGDIPEGYSVSREKKERFSLILESASTNQTSMYLCASSLHQGQNIQYFGAGTRLSVL.

V gene TRBV7-8 combines with J gene TRBJ1-5; D is unclear. Germline V gives CDR1 SGHVS, CDR2 FQNEAQ. Trimming took off 0 bases at V and 4 bases at J, with 13 bases between the two ends. The CDR3 is 16 amino acids. The CDR3 reads CASSLAVWTGNQPQHF. The CDR3 DNA sequence: TGTGCCAGCAGCTTAGCGGTCTGGACGGGGAATCAGCCCCAGCATTTT.

This sequence joins TRBV2 and TRBJ2-7; no clear D gene. V lost 8 bases and J 5 bases, leaving 10 bases between the germline ends. CDR3 length equals 11 residues. Germline CDR1 is SNHLY and CDR2 is FYNNEI. CDR3 loop: CASALANEQYF. DNA of the CDR3: TGTGCCAGCGCATTGGCCAACGAGCAGTACTTC.

This rearrangement joins TRBV6-5 to TRBJ1-3; D is perhaps TRBD1 (5 bases). The germline V and J ends were trimmed by 3 bases and 1 base, with 13 bases remaining between them. The germline V gene has CDR1 MNHEY and CDR2 SVGAGI. The CDR3 spans 16 residues. The CDR3 DNA reads as TGTGCCAGCAGTTATGCCAGGGATCCGTCTGGAAACACCATATATTTT. Translating gives CASSYARDPSGNTIYF.

The chain couples TRBV20-1 to TRBJ2-7; D is undetermined. The V gene's germline CDR1 is DFQATT and CDR2 SNEGSKA (reference sequence). Trimming took off 3 bases at V and 3 bases at J, with 15 bases between the two ends. The CDR3 extends over 14 amino acids. The CDR3 DNA follows: TGCAGTGCTAGTGGCGCGGTACCTCTCTACGAGCAGTACTTC. It translates to CSASGAVPLYEQYF.

This chain joins TRBV19 and TRBJ1-5; D ambiguous. The CDR3 spans 14 residues. Germline CDR1 is LNHDA and CDR2 is SQIVND (reference sequence). V was pared by 4 bases and J by 8 bases, with 15 bases between. CDR3 coding DNA: TGTGCCAGTAGTACCTCGGACGGATGGGAGCCCCAGCATTTT. It translates to CASSTSDGWEPQHF. Full variable domain (remainder filled in from reference TRBV19 and TRBJ1-5): DGGITQSPKYLFRKEGQNVTLSCEQNLNHDAMYWYRQDPGQGLRLIYYSQIVNDFQKGDIAEGYSVSREKKESFPLTVTSAQKNPTAFYLCASSTSDGWEPQHFGDGTRLSIL.

The V and J genes are TRBV2 and TRBJ2-7; D not resolved. CDR3 size: 12 residues. V shed 3 bases and J shed 6 bases, with 9 bases lying between them. Germline CDR1 is SNHLY and CDR2 is FYNNEI. CDR3 sequence (DNA): TGTGCCAGCAGTGAGGTCAGGCCCGAGCAGTACTTC. This codes for CASSEVRPEQYF.

This chain connects TRBV10-2 to TRBJ2-1; TRBD2 aligns across 7 bases. J lost 1 base, V lost 4 bases, and 4 bases had no gene match. Germline V CDR1 and CDR2: WSHSY, SAAADI. The CDR3 is made up of 15 amino acids. DNA for the CDR3: TGCGCCAGCAGTGCCCGACTAGCTTCCTACAATGAGCAGTTCTTC. Translating gives CASSARLASYNEQFF.

This clone was detected a few times. V gene TRBV20-1 combines with J gene TRBJ2-1; D ambiguous. Per germline, CDR1 DFQATT and CDR2 SNEGSKA (reference sequence). Between the trimmed V and J ends, which lost 6 bases and 10 bases, there was a span of 13 bases. The CDR3 extends over 11 amino acids. CDR3 bases: TGCAGTGCCAAGACTCCCGCGGAGCAGTTCTTC. It codes for CSAKTPAEQFF.

This clone was picked up a small number of times. J is TRBJ2-2 and V is TRBV19; no firm D call. The CDR3 extends over 15 amino acids. Germline CDR1 reads LNHDA; CDR2 reads SQIVND (reference sequence). V dropped 2 bases and J dropped 1 base, with 8 bases sitting between them. The CDR3 region has the DNA TGTGCCAGTAGTATATTTTGGGGGAACACCGGGGAGCTGTTTTTT. It is translated as CASSIFWGNTGELFF.